Each of the 10 T cell receptor beta chains below was sequenced from the same sample in a study of cytomegalovirus exposure and HLA in healthy donors. Researchers ran the PCR with 60 Vbeta and 13 Jbeta primers. Produced via immunoSEQ multiplex PCR; TCRdb's table is partial and in-frame only. The sample lists around 150,000 clones; over 65% were seen once. The sample comprised PBMCs. The receptors were gathered from a man aged 40-55 years in good health and CMV-seropositive.

The rearrangement links TRBV11-2 to TRBJ1-2, with 7 nucleotides matching TRBD1. The CDR3 contains 15 residues. The V gene end was trimmed by 5 bases and the J gene end by 0 bases; junction bases not matched to a gene: 6. Germline loops: CDR1 SGHAT, CDR2 FQNNGV. DNA for the CDR3: TGTGCCAGCAGCCCGGGACAGTTTACTAACTATGGCTACACCTTC. Amino acid sequence: CASSPGQFTNYGYTF.

The chain carries TRBV6-1 and TRBJ1-6; TRBD1 agrees at 8 bases. The germline V gene has CDR1 MNHNS and CDR2 SASEGT. V gave up 6 bases and J gave up 7 bases; unmatched junction bases: 5. The CDR3 runs 14 residues. As DNA, the CDR3 is TGTGCCAGCAGCGGACAGGGAAGCAATTCACCCCTCCACTTT. Translated, it gives CASSGQGSNSPLHF.

The chain has TRBV5-5 and TRBJ2-7; 7 bases align to TRBD2. J gave up 0 bases and V 0 bases, and 6 bases lay outside the gene matches. Looked up from germline, CDR1 is SGHKS and CDR2 is YYEKEE (reference sequence). The CDR3 is made up of 16 amino acids. CDR3 DNA: TGTGCCAGCAGCTTGGCGGCGGGGGTAAACTCCTACGAGCAGTACTTC. This translates into CASSLAAGVNSYEQYF.

The rearrangement uses TRBV10-3 and TRBJ1-5; 10 bases agree with TRBD1. CDR1 and CDR2 from the germline V gene are ENHRY and SYGVKD. The CDR3 runs 15 residues. With 6 bases clipped from V and 4 bases from J, the junction kept 6 bases outside the gene matches. The DNA for the CDR3 is TGTGCCATCAGAGCGACAGGGGGCGAGAATCAGCCCCAGCATTTT. As protein: CAIRATGGENQPQHF.

V and J are TRBV5-1 and TRBJ2-3, with a possible D match to TRBD1 (7 bases). The CDR3 runs to 14 residues. Per germline, CDR1 SGHRS and CDR2 YFSETQ. The germline V and J ends were trimmed by 6 bases and 3 bases, with 14 bases remaining between them. The CDR3 here is CASTRGDETDTQYF. For the CDR3, the DNA is TGCGCCAGCACCAGGGGGGATGAAACAGATACGCAGTATTTT.

On this clone: Other DNA variants within this sample encode the same CDR3. CDR3 sequence (DNA): TGCGCCAGCAGCTTTACCGGGACAGGAGACTCCTACGAGCAGTACTTC. It encodes CASSFTGTGDSYEQYF. V usage is TRBV5-1 and J usage is TRBJ2-7, with 8 bases fitting TRBD1. The CDR3 runs 16 residues. CDR1 and CDR2 from the germline V gene are SGHRS and YFSETQ. With 2 bases clipped from V and 0 bases from J, the junction kept 7 bases outside the gene matches.

The V and J genes are TRBV9 and TRBJ1-4; D gene unclear. Germline CDR1 and CDR2: SGDLS and YYNGEE. This CDR3 comprises 14 residues. V was shortened by 4 bases and J by 7 bases, with 14 bases between the two germline ends. Here the CDR3 reads CASSRGRVGEKLFF. DNA of the CDR3: TGTGCCAGCAGCCGCGGGAGGGTGGGTGAAAAACTGTTTTTT.

The rearrangement uses TRBV29-1 and TRBJ2-3; the D is unclear. Germline values: CDR1 SQVTM, CDR2 ANQGSEA. Trimming took off 6 bases at V and 2 bases at J, with 21 bases between the two ends. CDR3 length: 16 residues. The CDR3 reads CSVGRKLLSLTDTQYF. CDR3 coding DNA: TGCAGCGTCGGCAGGAAACTCTTAAGCCTCACAGATACGCAGTATTTT.

This chain uses TRBV6-1 with TRBJ1-2; weak D call: TRBD1 (5 bases). CDR3 length: 14 amino acids. Germline V gene data show CDR1 as MNHNS and CDR2 as SASEGT. V was cut by 1 base and J by 3 bases, with 9 bases left in between. This CDR3 reads CASSEGSGDYGYTF. In DNA form, the CDR3 reads TGTGCCAGCAGTGAAGGGTCGGGGGACTATGGCTACACCTTC.

This clone was seen only a few times. Written as DNA, the CDR3 is TGTGCCAGCAGCCGCTTTGGGACTAGCAGTAATGAGCAGTTCTTC. It codes for CASSRFGTSSNEQFF. The chain carries TRBV6-5 and TRBJ2-1; the match to TRBD2 covers 9 bases. This CDR3 has 15 amino acids. CDR1 and CDR2 from the germline V gene are MNHEY and SVGAGI. V dropped 6 bases and J dropped 7; count of bases not matched to a gene: 10.